A few counts support the clone carrying this TCR beta chain. Its antigen is still unknown. The germline V and J ends were trimmed by 5 bases and 2 bases, with 16 bases remaining between them. The CDR3 length is 16 residues. This sample was included in a study of response to subunit inactivated influenza vaccine. Points from the study as a whole: Each seasonal influenza vaccination, the authors suggested, recruits few new T cells.

TCRdb processed the RT-PCR reads anew with MiXCR; each CDR3 protein has one entry. The table lists under 800,000 distinct CDR3 sequences, around 14% of them singletons, with 6.5% to 8.5% in the top ten. The source was PBMCs from blood, collected 14 to 15 days before vaccination. This receptor was taken from a man aged 50-60 years who received an inactivated influenza vaccine. The V gene is TRBV12-3 or TRBV12-4, the J gene TRBJ1-5, with D perhaps matching TRBD1 (6 bases). The CDR3 bases are TGTGCCAGCAGTCTGCTGGGGGCGGGAGGCAATCAGCCCCAGCATTTT. Amino acid sequence: CASSLLGAGGNQPQHF.